The 25 T cell receptor beta chains below were found in one sample sequenced in a study of neurological immune-mediated disorders (dated by TCRdb to between 2019 and 2020). Library prep was done by 5' RACE. This sample was sequenced with an Illumina HiSeq 2500. The public reads were reanalyzed by TCRdb: fastp trimming at Q25, MiXCR alignment, in-frame beta chains only. A single entry per CDR3 protein holds the most common genes and DNA from its merged rows. This sample has about 71,000 distinct CDR3 sequences in its table, and roughly 4.3% of those were observed once. The ten biggest clones cover around 6.9% of the sample. The specimen sequenced was PBMCs. These receptors were obtained from a man younger than 45 with multiple sclerosis.

This clonotype was seen ten or more times. The chain recombines TRBV6-5 with TRBJ1-3; 8 bases align to TRBD1. Looked up from germline, CDR1 is MNHEY and CDR2 is SVGAGI. The CDR3 sequence is 13 residues long. Trimming took 9 bases from V and 3 from J; bases not matched to a gene: 4. The CDR3, as DNA: TGTGCCAGTCGGACAGGGAGTGGAAACACCATATATTTT. This encodes CASRTGSGNTIYF.

The rearrangement joins TRBV10-3 to TRBJ2-7; the D gene is possibly TRBD1 (6 bases). Per the germline V gene, CDR1 is ENHRY and CDR2 is SYGVKD. This CDR3 is built from 14 residues. Trimming cost V 10 bases and J 0 bases, with 16 bases left between them. CDR3 sequence reads: CASLGLDSSYEQYF. DNA for the CDR3: TGTGCCAGCCTGGGCCTGGACAGCTCCTACGAGCAGTACTTC.

This clonotype was seen ten or more times. The rearrangement uses TRBV2 and TRBJ2-1; 7 bases agree with TRBD1. After removal of 6 bases from V and 4 bases from J, the junction contained 3 bases not matched to a gene. Germline assignment: CDR1 SNHLY and CDR2 FYNNEI. CDR3 length equals 13 residues. For the CDR3, the DNA is TGTGCCAGCAGCGGGACAGTTTACAATGAGCAGTTCTTC. Translated: CASSGTVYNEQFF. Complete variable domain (other parts from reference TRBV2 and TRBJ2-1): EPEVTQTPSHQVTQMGQEVILRCVPISNHLYFYWYRQILGQKVEFLVSFYNNEISEKSEIFDDQFSVERPDGSNFTLKIRSTKLEDSAMYFCASSGTVYNEQFFGPGTRLTVL.

This clonotype was seen a few times. The rearrangement links TRBV7-9 to TRBJ2-1, with D maybe TRBD2 (5 bases). V was cut by 5 bases and J by 2 bases, with 16 bases left in between. Looked up from germline, CDR1 is SEHNR and CDR2 is FQNEAQ (reference sequence). The CDR3 totals 16 residues. The CDR3 DNA is TGTGCCAGCAGCACCCCGGGGTCGGCCCCCTACAATGAGCAGTTCTTC. The encoded protein is CASSTPGSAPYNEQFF.

The V call is TRBV6-5, the J call TRBJ1-5, with no clear D. The V gene's germline CDR1 is MNHEY and CDR2 SVGAGI. The CDR3 consists of 15 residues. V shed 7 bases and J shed 0 bases, with 13 bases lying between them. The CDR3 DNA is TGTGCCAGCAAGGACGGTTTGGGTAGCAATCAGCCCCAGCATTTT. Encoded protein: CASKDGLGSNQPQHF.

There are a few counts of this clonotype. J is TRBJ1-4 and V is TRBV7-9, with a possible D match to TRBD1 (5 bases). Trimming took off 5 bases at V and 8 bases at J, with 15 bases between the two ends. Looked up from germline, CDR1 is SEHNR and CDR2 is FQNEAQ (reference sequence). There are 14 residues in the CDR3. This CDR3 reads CASSRVGHREKLFF. The CDR3 DNA is TGTGCCAGCAGCCGAGTGGGGCATCGGGAAAAACTGTTTTTT.

This clonotype came up a few times. The CDR3 reads CSAYGLAEYNEQFF. The CDR3 DNA is TGCAGTGCATACGGACTAGCGGAGTACAATGAGCAGTTCTTC. This sequence joins TRBV20-1 and TRBJ2-1, with 10 bases lining up with TRBD2. Germline CDR1 and CDR2: DFQATT and SNEGSKA (reference sequence). V was pared by 6 bases and J by 4 bases, with 6 bases of the junction left unmatched. The CDR3 totals 14 residues.

The J gene is TRBJ2-5, the V gene TRBV20-1; 9 bases fit TRBD1. After removal of 1 base from V and 5 bases from J, the junction contained 5 bases not matched to a gene. In germline, CDR1 is DFQATT, CDR2 SNEGSKA (reference sequence). The CDR3 totals 14 residues. The CDR3 sequence is CSARATGGRETQYF. CDR3 in DNA: TGCAGTGCTAGAGCAACAGGGGGCCGGGAGACCCAGTACTTC.

The chain recombines TRBV5-1 with TRBJ2-5, with 7 bases identical to TRBD1. Germline CDR1 SGHRS, CDR2 YFSETQ. This CDR3 has 15 amino acids. V dropped 4 bases and J dropped 2; count of bases not matched to a gene: 8. For the CDR3, the DNA is TGCGCCAGCAGCCCCGGACAGGTGGAGCAAGAGACCCAGTACTTC. As protein: CASSPGQVEQETQYF.

About this clonotype itself: A much more abundant neighbour one base away suggests this may be a read error. The rearrangement joins TRBV24-1 to TRBJ2-5; D is unresolved. The CDR3 is 12 amino acids. Germline lookup yields CDR1 KGHDR and CDR2 SFDVKD. The CDR3 is CATSDLSETKYF. The CDR3 DNA sequence: TGTGCCACCAGTGATTTGTCGGAGACCAAGTACTTC.

Many counts were recorded for this clonotype. This rearrangement joins TRBV7-8 to TRBJ2-3; D is uncertain. This CDR3 spans 15 amino acids. The ends were cut back, 5 bases at V and 3 bases at J, with 15 bases in the middle. Germline CDR1 SGHVS, CDR2 FQNEAQ. CDR3 nucleotide sequence: TGTGCCAGCAGCCCAGCAAGACGACGGACAGATACGCAGTATTTT. This encodes CASSPARRRTDTQYF.

This clonotype was observed at least ten times. This chain joins TRBV24-1 and TRBJ2-7; 7 bases fit TRBD1. The CDR3 has 15 residues. Germline V gene sequence: CDR1 KGHDR, CDR2 SFDVKD. J was trimmed by 3 bases and V by 4 bases; bases with no gene match: 8. The CDR3 here is CATSEHIRDSYEQYV. As DNA, the CDR3 is TGTGCCACCAGTGAACACATCCGGGACAGCTACGAGCAGTACGTC.

This clonotype was recorded many times. The rearrangement links TRBV5-6 to TRBJ2-5, with D maybe TRBD1 (6 bases). From germline, CDR1 is SGHDT and CDR2 YYEEEE. There are 13 residues in the CDR3. The ends were cut back, 1 base at V and 7 bases at J, with 11 bases in the middle. CDR3 sequence (DNA): TGTGCCAGCAGCTTGCGACAGGCCATGACCCAGTACTTC. Protein product: CASSLRQAMTQYF.

This clonotype showed up many times. The gene calls are TRBV4-2 and TRBJ1-1, with D perhaps matching TRBD1 (6 bases). Germline V CDR1 and CDR2: LGHNA, YNFKEQ. The V and J ends lost 1 base and 11 bases respectively, with 8 bases between them. This CDR3 comprises 11 residues. The CDR3 protein is CASSQGQGAFF. The CDR3 DNA follows: TGTGCCAGCAGCCAAGGTCAGGGGGCTTTCTTT.

This clonotype was recorded at least ten times. This chain connects TRBV10-3 to TRBJ2-2, with D possibly being TRBD2 (6 bases). Trimming took 7 bases from V and 1 from J, leaving 16 bases between them. The germline gives CDR1 ENHRY, CDR2 SYGVKD. The CDR3 consists of 16 residues. DNA of the CDR3: TGTGCCATCACCACGGCATTGGGGGGGAACACCGGGGAGCTGTTTTTT. Translated, it gives CAITTALGGNTGELFF.

The table lists this clonotype with many counts. The V and J genes are TRBV7-9 and TRBJ1-1, with D unclear. Trimming cost V 3 bases and J 5 bases, with 16 bases left between them. Looked up from germline, CDR1 is SEHNR and CDR2 is FQNEAQ (reference sequence). CDR3 size: 15 residues. CDR3 DNA: TGTGCCAGCAGCTTCGGTAGCAGCGGGCGGACTGAAGCTTTCTTT. Encoded protein: CASSFGSSGRTEAFF. Full variable domain (remainder filled in from reference TRBV7-9 and TRBJ1-1): DTGVSQNPRHKITKRGQNVTFRCDPISEHNRLYWYRQTLGQGPEFLTYFQNEAQLEKSRLLSDRFSAERPKGSFSTLEIQRTEQGDSAMYLCASSFGSSGRTEAFFGQGTRLTVV.

Details on this clonotype: This may stem from a read error, because a much larger clone lies one nucleotide away. The V and J genes are TRBV5-1 and TRBJ1-5, with unresolved D. Germline loops: CDR1 SGHRS, CDR2 YFSETQ. The CDR3 is 13 residues long. CDR3: CASRLAGNQPQHF. CDR3 in DNA: TGCGCCAGCAGATTGGCCGGGAATCAGCCCCAGCATTTT.

Many counts were recorded for this clonotype. The J gene is TRBJ2-3, the V gene TRBV6-5; D perhaps matches TRBD2 (7 bases). V gave up 2 bases and J gave up 1 base, with 19 bases separating them. The V gene's germline CDR1 is MNHEY and CDR2 SVGAGI. CDR3 length: 18 amino acids. The CDR3: CASSYVRRGRGGTDTQYF. The CDR3 nucleotides read TGTGCCAGCAGTTACGTAAGGCGGGGGCGCGGGGGCACAGATACGCAGTATTTT.

Ten or more counts support this clonotype. The gene calls are TRBV27 and TRBJ2-2; D ambiguous. V shed 6 bases and J shed 4 bases, with 12 bases lying between them. CDR1 is MNHEY, CDR2 SMNVEV, per germline (reference sequence). CDR3 size: 14 residues. CDR3 in DNA: TGTGCCAGCAGCTTCATGACCTTCACCGGGGAGCTGTTTTTT. Protein: CASSFMTFTGELFF.

This clonotype was seen ten or more times. The V call is TRBV7-2, the J call TRBJ1-5; D remains ambiguous. V was cut by 8 bases and J by 5 bases, with 10 bases left in between. The CDR3 runs to 12 residues. CDR1 is SGHTA and CDR2 is FQGNSA in the germline V gene. CDR3 bases: TGTGCCAGCGGATACCTTGATCAGCCCCAGCATTTT. It codes for CASGYLDQPQHF.

This clonotype was observed at least ten times. J is TRBJ2-1 and V is TRBV5-5; no reliable D call. The CDR3 loop spans 13 amino acids. V lost 0 bases and J lost 7, with 8 bases in between. Germline CDR1 SGHKS, CDR2 YYEKEE (reference sequence). CDR3 in amino acids: CASSLGPENEQFF. CDR3 coding DNA: TGTGCCAGCAGCTTGGGACCGGAGAATGAGCAGTTCTTC.

This clonotype was recorded at least ten times. The chain uses TRBV7-8 and TRBJ2-4; D is undetermined. V was cut by 4 bases and J by 0 bases, with 13 bases left in between. From germline, CDR1 is SGHVS and CDR2 FQNEAQ. CDR3 size: 16 residues. This chain's CDR3 is CASSSQNHLAKNIQYF. CDR3 DNA sequence: TGTGCCAGCAGCTCACAGAATCACCTAGCCAAAAACATTCAGTACTTC.

This clonotype was seen at least ten times. This chain joins TRBV5-1 and TRBJ2-2; D not certain. CDR1 SGHRS and CDR2 YFSETQ come from the germline V gene. The CDR3 sequence is 17 residues long. The germline V and J ends were trimmed by 3 bases and 0 bases, with 15 bases remaining between them. CDR3 in DNA: TGCGCCAGCAGCTCCCCGGGTGGGCAGGCGAACACCGGGGAGCTGTTTTTT. This gives the protein CASSSPGGQANTGELFF. The full variable domain, with the rest looked up from reference TRBV5-1 and TRBJ2-2, is KAGVTQTPRYLIKTRGQQVTLSCSPISGHRSVSWYQQTPGQGLQFLFEYFSETQRNKGNFPGRFSGRQFSNSRSEMNVSTLELGDSALYLCASSSPGGQANTGELFFGEGSRLTVL.

This chain connects TRBV6-1 to TRBJ2-3; 10 nucleotides agree with TRBD2. This CDR3 comprises 15 residues. J lost 4 bases, V lost 7 bases, and 8 bases had no gene match. Germline V gene sequence: CDR1 MNHNS, CDR2 SASEGT. This CDR3 is CASNSRLAGADTQYF. CDR3 bases: TGTGCCAGCAACTCTAGGCTAGCGGGGGCAGATACGCAGTATTTT.

This clonotype was recorded at least ten times. V and J are TRBV5-1 and TRBJ1-1, with D tentatively TRBD1 (6 bases). The CDR3 runs 11 residues. Germline assignment: CDR1 SGHRS and CDR2 YFSETQ. V lost 3 bases and J 12 bases, leaving 12 bases between the germline ends. CDR3 nucleotides: TGCGCCAGCAGCTCGGACAGTTCGACTTTCTTT. Translating gives CASSSDSSTFF.